One and the same sample provided the 3 T cell receptor beta chains below, sequenced in a study of T-cell reconstitution after alpha-beta-depleted transplantation in children. Preparation of the TCRbeta library involved a method that used unique molecular identifiers. A single record per CDR3 protein comes from TCRdb applying MiXCR to the PCR reads. This table has over 400,000 distinct CDR3 sequences, around two fifths appearing once. Sequenced material: PBMCs, taken before TCRalphabeta/CD19-depleted stem cell transplant. The receptors shown here come from a girl aged 2-10 years with aplastic anemia, due to receive a stem cell transplant.

This clonotype was picked up many times. This chain links TRBV4-1 with TRBJ2-3; D is possibly TRBD1 (5 bases). The CDR3 covers 18 residues. Per the germline V gene, CDR1 is MGHRA and CDR2 is YSYEKL. Deletions cut 0 bases from V and 2 bases from J, with 18 bases between. CDR3 amino acids: CASSQEPVGRVITDTQYF. The CDR3 DNA reads as TGCGCCAGCAGCCAAGAGCCAGTAGGCAGGGTGATCACAGATACGCAGTATTTT.

This sequence joins TRBV7-8 and TRBJ2-3; the match to TRBD2 covers 10 bases. Losses at the gene ends were 1 base for V and 8 bases for J; bases not matched to a gene: 12. Germline V gene sequence: CDR1 SGHVS, CDR2 FQNEAQ. The CDR3 is made up of 17 amino acids. CDR3 amino acids: CASSLVFSGRSGGTQYF. The CDR3, as DNA: TGTGCCAGCAGCTTAGTCTTTAGCGGGAGGTCGGGGGGTACGCAGTATTTT.

This chain connects TRBV18 to TRBJ1-1; D possibly corresponds to TRBD1 (5 bases). The ends were cut back, 5 bases at V and 2 bases at J, with 12 bases in the middle. The germline V gene has CDR1 KGHSH and CDR2 LQKENI. This CDR3 has 14 residues. The CDR3 sequence: CASSVSGGNTEAFF. Written as DNA, the CDR3 is TGTGCCAGCTCAGTAAGCGGGGGAAACACTGAAGCTTTCTTT.